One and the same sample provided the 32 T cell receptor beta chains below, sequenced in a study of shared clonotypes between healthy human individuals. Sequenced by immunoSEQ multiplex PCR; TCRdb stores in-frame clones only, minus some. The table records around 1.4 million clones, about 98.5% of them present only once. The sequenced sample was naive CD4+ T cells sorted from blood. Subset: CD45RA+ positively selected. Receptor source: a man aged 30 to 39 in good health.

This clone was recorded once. CDR3 region: CAISEWEDSYEQYF. In nucleotides, the CDR3 is TGTGCCATCAGTGAGTGGGAAGACTCCTACGAGCAGTACTTC. V gene TRBV10-3 combines with J gene TRBJ2-7; D unresolved. Germline V lookup: CDR1 ENHRY, CDR2 SYGVKD. The CDR3 has 14 amino acids. The V gene lost 1 base and the J gene lost 0 bases, with 7 bases spanning the gap.

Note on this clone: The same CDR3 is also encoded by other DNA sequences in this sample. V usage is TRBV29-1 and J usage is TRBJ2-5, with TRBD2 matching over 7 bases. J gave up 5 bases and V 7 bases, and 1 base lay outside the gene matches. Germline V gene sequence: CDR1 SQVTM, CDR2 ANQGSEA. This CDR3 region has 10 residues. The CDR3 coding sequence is TGCAGCGCCGGGGGGGAGACCCAGTACTTC. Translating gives CSAGGETQYF. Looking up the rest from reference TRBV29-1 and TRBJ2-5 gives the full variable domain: SAVISQKPSRDICQRGTSLTIQCQVDSQVTMMFWYRQQPGQSLTLIATANQGSEATYESGFVIDKFPISRPNLTFSTLTVSNMSPEDSSIYLCSAGGETQYFGPGTRLLVL.

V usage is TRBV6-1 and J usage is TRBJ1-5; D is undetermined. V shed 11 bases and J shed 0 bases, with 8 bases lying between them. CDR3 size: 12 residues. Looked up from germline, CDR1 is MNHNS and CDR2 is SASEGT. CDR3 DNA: TGTGCCTCCCAGGTTAGCAATCAGCCCCAGCATTTT. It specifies CASQVSNQPQHF.

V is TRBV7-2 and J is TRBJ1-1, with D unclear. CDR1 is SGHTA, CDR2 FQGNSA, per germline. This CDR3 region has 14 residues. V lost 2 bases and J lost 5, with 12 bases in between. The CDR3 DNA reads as TGTGCCAGCAGCTTAACGGGAGGCGGAACTGAAGCTTTCTTT. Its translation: CASSLTGGGTEAFF.

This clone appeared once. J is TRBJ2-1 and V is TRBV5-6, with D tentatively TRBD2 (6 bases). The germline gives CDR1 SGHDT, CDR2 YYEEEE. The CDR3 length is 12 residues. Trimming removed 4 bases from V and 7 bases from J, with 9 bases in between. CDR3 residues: CASSPLANEQFF. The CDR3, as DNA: TGTGCCAGCAGCCCCCTAGCGAATGAGCAGTTCTTC.

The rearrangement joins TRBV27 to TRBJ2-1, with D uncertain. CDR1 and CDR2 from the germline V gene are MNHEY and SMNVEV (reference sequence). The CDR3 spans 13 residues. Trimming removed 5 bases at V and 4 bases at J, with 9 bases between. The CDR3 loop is CASSVGFYNEQFF. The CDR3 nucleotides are TGTGCCAGCAGTGTCGGATTTTACAATGAGCAGTTCTTC.

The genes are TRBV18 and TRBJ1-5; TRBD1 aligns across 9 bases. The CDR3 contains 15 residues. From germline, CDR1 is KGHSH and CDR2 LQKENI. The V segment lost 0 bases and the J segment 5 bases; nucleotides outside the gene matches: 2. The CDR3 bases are TGTGCCAGCTCACCACCCGGGACAGGGTATCAGCCCCAGCATTTT. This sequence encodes CASSPPGTGYQPQHF.

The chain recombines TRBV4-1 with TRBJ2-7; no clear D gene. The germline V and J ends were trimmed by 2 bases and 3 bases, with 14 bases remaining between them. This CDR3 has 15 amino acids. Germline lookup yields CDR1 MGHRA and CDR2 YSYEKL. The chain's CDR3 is CASSQPPGGFYEQYF. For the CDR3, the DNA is TGCGCCAGCAGCCAACCTCCGGGCGGCTTCTACGAGCAGTACTTC.

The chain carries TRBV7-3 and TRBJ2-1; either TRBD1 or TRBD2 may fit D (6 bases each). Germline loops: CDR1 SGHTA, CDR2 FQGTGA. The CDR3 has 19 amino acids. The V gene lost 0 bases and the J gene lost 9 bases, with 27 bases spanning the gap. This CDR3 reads CASSLTGGGRLVSYGEQFF. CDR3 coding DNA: TGTGCCAGCAGCTTAACCGGAGGGGGTCGACTAGTCTCATACGGTGAGCAGTTCTTC. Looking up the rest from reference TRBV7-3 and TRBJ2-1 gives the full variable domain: GAGVSQTPSNKVTEKGKYVELRCDPISGHTALYWYRQSLGQGPEFLIYFQGTGAADDSGLPNDRFFAVRPEGSVSTLKIQRTERGDSAVYLCASSLTGGGRLVSYGEQFFGPGTRLTVL.

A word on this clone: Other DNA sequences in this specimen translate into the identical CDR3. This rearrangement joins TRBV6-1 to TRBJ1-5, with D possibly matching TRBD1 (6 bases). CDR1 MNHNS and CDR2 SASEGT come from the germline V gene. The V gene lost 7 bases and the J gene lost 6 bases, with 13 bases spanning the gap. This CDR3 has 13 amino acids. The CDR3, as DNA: TGTGCCAGCACCTTAGACAGGACTCAGCCCCAGCATTTT. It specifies CASTLDRTQPQHF.

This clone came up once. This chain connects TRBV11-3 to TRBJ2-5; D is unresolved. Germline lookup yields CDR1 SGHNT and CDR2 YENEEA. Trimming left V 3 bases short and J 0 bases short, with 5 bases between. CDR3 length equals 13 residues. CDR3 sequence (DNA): TGTGCCAGCAGCTTTGGGTACCAAGAGACCCAGTACTTC. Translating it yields CASSFGYQETQYF.

CDR3 DNA: TGTGCCACCAGCGGAGTAGCTAATCAGCCCCAGCATTTT. This gives the protein CATSGVANQPQHF. J is TRBJ1-5 and V is TRBV15; D gene ambiguous. This CDR3 is built from 13 residues. V lost 5 bases and J lost 4, with 9 bases in between. Germline CDR1 LNHNV, CDR2 YYDKDF (reference sequence).

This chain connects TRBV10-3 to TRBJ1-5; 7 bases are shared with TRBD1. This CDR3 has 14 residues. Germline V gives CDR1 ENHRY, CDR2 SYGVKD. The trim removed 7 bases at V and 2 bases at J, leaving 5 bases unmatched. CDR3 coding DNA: TGTGCCATCAAAAAAGGACAGGGCAATCAGCCCCAGCATTTT. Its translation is CAIKKGQGNQPQHF.

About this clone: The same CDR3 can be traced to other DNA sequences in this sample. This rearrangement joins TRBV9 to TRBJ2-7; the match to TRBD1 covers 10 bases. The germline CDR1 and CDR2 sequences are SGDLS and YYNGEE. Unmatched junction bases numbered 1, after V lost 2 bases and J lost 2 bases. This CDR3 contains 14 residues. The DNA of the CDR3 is TGTGCCAGCAGCGTGGGGACAGGGGCCTACGAGCAGTACTTC. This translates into CASSVGTGAYEQYF.

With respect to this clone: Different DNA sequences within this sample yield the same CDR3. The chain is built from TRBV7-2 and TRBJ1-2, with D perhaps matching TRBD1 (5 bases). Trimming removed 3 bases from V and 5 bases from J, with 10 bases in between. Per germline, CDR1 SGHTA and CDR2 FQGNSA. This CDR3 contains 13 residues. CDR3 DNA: TGTGCCAGCAGCTTTCAGGGTTCATATGGCTACACCTTC. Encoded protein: CASSFQGSYGYTF.

The CDR3: CASSTRGVPGNTIYF. The CDR3 bases are TGTGCCAGCAGTACGAGGGGGGTTCCAGGAAACACCATATATTTT. The chain links TRBV28 to TRBJ1-3, with D perhaps matching TRBD1 (6 bases). This CDR3 spans 15 amino acids. The germline V gene has CDR1 MDHEN and CDR2 SYDVKM. V shed 5 bases and J shed 4 bases, with 15 bases lying between them. The full variable domain, completed using reference TRBV28 and TRBJ1-3, is DVKVTQSSRYLVKRTGEKVFLECVQDMDHENMFWYRQDPGLGLRLIYFSYDVKMKEKGDIPEGYSVSREKKERFSLILESASTNQTSMYLCASSTRGVPGNTIYFGEGSWLTVV.

The CDR3, as DNA: TGCGCCAGCAGCCGGGCCGTCTCTGGAAACACCATATATTTT. Protein: CASSRAVSGNTIYF. V and J are TRBV5-1 and TRBJ1-3; unclear D gene. The CDR3 has 14 amino acids. V lost 4 bases, J lost 0 bases, and 8 bases lay in between. The germline CDR1 and CDR2 sequences are SGHRS and YFSETQ.

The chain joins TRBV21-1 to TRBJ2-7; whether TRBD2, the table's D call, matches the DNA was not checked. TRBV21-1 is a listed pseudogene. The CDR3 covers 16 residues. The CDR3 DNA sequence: TGTGCCAGCAGCAAAGCTGGGGCTAGCGGGAGCTACGAGCAGTACTTC. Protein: CASSKAGASGSYEQYF.

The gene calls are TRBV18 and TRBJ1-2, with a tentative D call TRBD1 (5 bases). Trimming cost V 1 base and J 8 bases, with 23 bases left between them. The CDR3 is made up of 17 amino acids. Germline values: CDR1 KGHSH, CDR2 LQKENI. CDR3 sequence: CASSPLTLTRLWGGYTF. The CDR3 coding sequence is TGTGCCAGCTCACCACTTACCCTAACCCGCCTATGGGGCGGCTACACCTTC.

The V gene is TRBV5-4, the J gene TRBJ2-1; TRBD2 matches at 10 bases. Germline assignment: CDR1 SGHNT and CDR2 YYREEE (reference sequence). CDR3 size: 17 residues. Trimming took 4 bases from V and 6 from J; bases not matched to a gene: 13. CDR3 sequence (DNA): TGTGCCAGCAGCCCTAGCGGGAGTATATTCCCCTCCAATGAGCAGTTCTTC. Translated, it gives CASSPSGSIFPSNEQFF.

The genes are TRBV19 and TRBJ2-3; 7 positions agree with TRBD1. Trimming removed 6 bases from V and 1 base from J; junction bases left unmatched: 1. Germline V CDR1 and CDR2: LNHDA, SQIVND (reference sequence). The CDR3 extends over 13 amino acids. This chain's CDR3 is CASSDRGTDTQYF. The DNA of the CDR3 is TGTGCCAGTAGCGACAGGGGCACAGATACGCAGTATTTT.

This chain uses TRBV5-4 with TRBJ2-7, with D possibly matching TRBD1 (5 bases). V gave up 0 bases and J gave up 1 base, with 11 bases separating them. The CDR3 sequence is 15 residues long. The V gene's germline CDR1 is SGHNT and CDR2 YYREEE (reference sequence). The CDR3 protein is CASSLVGAASYEQYF. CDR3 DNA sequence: TGTGCCAGCAGCTTGGTAGGGGCGGCTTCCTACGAGCAGTACTTC.

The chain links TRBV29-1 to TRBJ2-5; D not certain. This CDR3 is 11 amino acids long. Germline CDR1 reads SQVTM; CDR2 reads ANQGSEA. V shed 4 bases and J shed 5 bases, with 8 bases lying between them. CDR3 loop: CSVVVRETQYF. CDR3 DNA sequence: TGCAGCGTTGTTGTTCGGGAGACCCAGTACTTC.

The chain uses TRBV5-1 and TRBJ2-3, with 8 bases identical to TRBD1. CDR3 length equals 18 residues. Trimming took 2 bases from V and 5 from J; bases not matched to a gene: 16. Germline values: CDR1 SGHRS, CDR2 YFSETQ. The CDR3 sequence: CASSFFGVTGGGGDTQYF. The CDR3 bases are TGCGCCAGCAGCTTTTTTGGGGTAACAGGGGGTGGTGGAGATACGCAGTATTTT.

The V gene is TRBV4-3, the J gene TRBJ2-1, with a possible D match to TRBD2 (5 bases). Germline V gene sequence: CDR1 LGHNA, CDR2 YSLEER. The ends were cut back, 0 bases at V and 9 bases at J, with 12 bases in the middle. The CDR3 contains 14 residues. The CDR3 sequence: CASSQDSLAAEQFF. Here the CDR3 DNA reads TGCGCCAGCAGCCAAGATTCTCTAGCAGCTGAGCAGTTCTTC.

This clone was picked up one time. As DNA, the CDR3 is TGTGCCAGTAGTATTATCGGGAGTGACAAAGAGACCCAGTACTTC. Its translation: CASSIIGSDKETQYF. The V gene is TRBV19, the J gene TRBJ2-5; D perhaps matches TRBD2 (6 bases). Germline loops: CDR1 LNHDA, CDR2 SQIVND (reference sequence). CDR3 length equals 15 residues. Trimming pared 3 bases from V and 3 bases from J, leaving 14 bases between.

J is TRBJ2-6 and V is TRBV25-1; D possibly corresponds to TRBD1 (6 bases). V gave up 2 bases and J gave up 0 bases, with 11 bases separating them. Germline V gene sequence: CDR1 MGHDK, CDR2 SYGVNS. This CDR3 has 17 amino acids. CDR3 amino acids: CASSEMTGSSGANVLTF. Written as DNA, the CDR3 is TGTGCCAGCAGTGAAATGACAGGCAGCTCTGGGGCCAACGTCCTGACTTTC.

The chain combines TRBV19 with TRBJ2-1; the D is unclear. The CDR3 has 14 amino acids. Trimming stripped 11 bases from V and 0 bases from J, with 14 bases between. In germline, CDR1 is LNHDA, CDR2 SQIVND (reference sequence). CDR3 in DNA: TGTGCCGTTGGCGGACCTAACTCCTACAATGAGCAGTTCTTC. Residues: CAVGGPNSYNEQFF.

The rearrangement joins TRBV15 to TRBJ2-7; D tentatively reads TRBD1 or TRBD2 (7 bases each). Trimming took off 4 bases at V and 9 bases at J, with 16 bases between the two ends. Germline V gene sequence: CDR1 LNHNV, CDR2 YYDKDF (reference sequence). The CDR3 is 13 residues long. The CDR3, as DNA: TGTGCCACCAGCAAGGGAGGGACAGCGGGGCAGTACTTC. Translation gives CATSKGGTAGQYF.

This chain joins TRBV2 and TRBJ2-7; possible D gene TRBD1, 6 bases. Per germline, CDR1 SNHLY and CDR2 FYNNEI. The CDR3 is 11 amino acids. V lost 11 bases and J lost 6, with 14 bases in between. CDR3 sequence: CASQGSGEQYF. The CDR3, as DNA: TGTGCCTCCCAGGGGAGTGGCGAGCAGTACTTC.

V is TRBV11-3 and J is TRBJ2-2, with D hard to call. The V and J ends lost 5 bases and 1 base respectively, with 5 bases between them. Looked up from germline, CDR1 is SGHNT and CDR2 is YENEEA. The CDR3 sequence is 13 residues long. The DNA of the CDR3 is TGTGCCAGCAGCGATGTGAACACCGGGGAGCTGTTTTTT. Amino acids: CASSDVNTGELFF.

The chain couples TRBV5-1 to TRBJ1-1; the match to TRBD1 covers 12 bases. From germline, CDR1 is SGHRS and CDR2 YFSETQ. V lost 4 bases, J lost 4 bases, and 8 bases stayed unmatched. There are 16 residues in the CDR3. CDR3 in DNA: TGCGCCAGCAGCAAGGGACAGGGGGCGCATAGCACTGAAGCTTTCTTT. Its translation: CASSKGQGAHSTEAFF.